The T cell receptor beta chain described here comes from a study of cytomegalovirus exposure and HLA in healthy donors. The CDR3 sequence is 13 residues long. Germline V gene sequence: CDR1 PRHDT, CDR2 FYEKMQ (reference sequence). Germline trimming cut 8 bases from V and 5 bases from J; bases unmatched to any gene: 7. Primers: 60 Vbeta forward and 13 Jbeta reverse. This table comes from immunoSEQ multiplex PCR, and its TCRdb copy is limited to in-frame clones, with some not included. The data hold some 52,000 clones, with approximately 70% observed a single time. This TCR derives from a man aged 18 to 30 in good health and CMV-seronegative. The sample comprised PBMCs. The rearrangement joins TRBV13 to TRBJ2-5; 8 positions agree with TRBD2. CDR3 sequence reads: CASRSGRGETQYF. The CDR3 region has the DNA TGTGCCAGCCGAAGCGGGAGAGGGGAGACCCAGTACTTC.